These 12 T cell receptor beta chains came from one sample sequenced in a study of shared clonotypes between healthy human individuals. Measured with immunoSEQ multiplex PCR; TCRdb has only the in-frame clones, and not every one. The repertoire consists of under 1,100,000 clones, with more than 75% occurring once and the leading ten covering around 0.6%. Sequencing was performed on memory CD4+ T cells from PBMCs. Subset of the sample: CD45RA-negative fraction. The receptors stem from a man younger than 35 in good health. Some clones in this sample may be carry-over from other donors' samples.

This chain links TRBV2 with TRBJ2-7; 12 bases map to TRBD2. Per germline, CDR1 SNHLY and CDR2 FYNNEI. The V segment lost 6 bases and the J segment 6 bases; nucleotides outside the gene matches: 3. The CDR3 runs 13 residues. DNA of the CDR3: TGTGCCAGCAGGGTACTAGCGGGAGGCGAGCAGTACTTC. It yields the protein CASRVLAGGEQYF.

V gene TRBV7-2 combines with J gene TRBJ1-1, with 12 bases that match TRBD1. The length of the CDR3 is 17 residues. Germline V lookup: CDR1 SGHTA, CDR2 FQGNSA. Losses at the gene ends were 3 bases for V and 6 bases for J; bases not matched to a gene: 11. The CDR3 DNA sequence: TGTGCCAGCAGCTTGGGGACAGGGGGCGGGCGGCTCGCTGAAGCTTTCTTT. Protein: CASSLGTGGGRLAEAFF.

This chain uses TRBV30 with TRBJ1-5; 7 nucleotides agree with TRBD1. The CDR3 is 13 amino acids. Trimming cost V 5 bases and J 4 bases; bases outside gene matches: 5. Germline CDR1 reads GTSNPN; CDR2 reads SVGIG (reference sequence). The CDR3 nucleotides read TGTGCCTGGGGACAGGTTCCAAATCAGCCCCAGCATTTT. It codes for CAWGQVPNQPQHF.

V is TRBV5-4 and J is TRBJ2-7; 9 nucleotides match TRBD1. The CDR3 covers 15 residues. Per germline, CDR1 SGHNT and CDR2 YYREEE (reference sequence). V shed 4 bases and J 5 bases; nucleotides not matched to a gene: 10. CDR3 nucleotides: TGTGCCAGCAGCACAAGGGGGACAGGGACGGACGAGCAGTACTTC. As protein: CASSTRGTGTDEQYF.

This chain uses TRBV6-6 with TRBJ1-4; D gene ambiguous. Trimming pared 6 bases from V and 8 bases from J, leaving 13 bases between. Germline V gives CDR1 MNHNY, CDR2 SVGAGI (reference sequence). This CDR3 spans 13 amino acids. The CDR3 coding sequence is TGTGCCAGCAGAGACACCCTGAACGAAAAACTGTTTTTT. Residues: CASRDTLNEKLFF.

This clone was detected only a few times. J is TRBJ2-2 and V is TRBV9; TRBD2 matches 9 bases. Germline assignment: CDR1 SGDLS and CDR2 YYNGEE. V trimming: 4 bases; J trimming: 4 bases; junction bases outside the gene matches: 5. The CDR3 has 15 amino acids. CDR3 nucleotides: TGTGCCAGCAGCCCCATAGCGGGGGTCACCGGGGAGCTGTTTTTT. The encoded protein is CASSPIAGVTGELFF. Together with reference TRBV9 and TRBJ2-2, the CDR3 gives the full variable domain: DSGVTQTPKHLITATGQRVTLRCSPRSGDLSVYWYQQSLDQGLQFLIQYYNGEERAKGNILERFSAQQFPDLHSELNLSSLELGDSALYFCASSPIAGVTGELFFGEGSRLTVL.

The J gene is TRBJ1-2, the V gene TRBV5-4, with 8 bases aligning to TRBD1. Germline loops: CDR1 SGHNT, CDR2 YYREEE (reference sequence). The CDR3 spans 13 residues. The V gene end was trimmed by 4 bases and the J gene end by 8 bases; junction bases not matched to a gene: 7. The chain's CDR3 is CASSVEQGVGYTF. In DNA, the CDR3 is TGTGCCAGCAGCGTTGAACAGGGGGTGGGCTACACCTTC.

This chain links TRBV7-9 with TRBJ1-1; no clear D gene. This CDR3 is built from 15 residues. The germline V gene encodes CDR1 SEHNR and CDR2 FQNEAQ (reference sequence). Trimming stripped 1 base from V and 0 bases from J, with 9 bases between. As DNA, the CDR3 is TGTGCCAGCAGCTTAGGAGGAGGGATGAACACTGAAGCTTTCTTT. This sequence encodes CASSLGGGMNTEAFF.

J is TRBJ2-3 and V is TRBV9, with TRBD2 identical over 16 bases. Germline CDR1 is SGDLS and CDR2 is YYNGEE. V dropped 4 bases and J dropped 0; count of bases not matched to a gene: 14. The CDR3 covers 21 residues. CDR3 sequence reads: CASSSTGAGTSGRGSTDTQYF. The CDR3 nucleotides are TGTGCCAGCAGCTCAACAGGGGCCGGGACTAGCGGGAGGGGCAGCACAGATACGCAGTATTTT.

Notes on this clone: Given a much more abundant clone one base away, this may be a read error. Other DNA variants within this sample encode the same CDR3. V is TRBV30 and J is TRBJ1-4; D is undetermined. This CDR3 is built from 13 residues. With 2 bases removed from V and 8 bases from J, the gap between germline ends came to 12 bases. The germline V gene encodes CDR1 GTSNPN and CDR2 SVGIG (reference sequence). The CDR3 nucleotides are TGTGCCTGGAGTCCGGGAAGAAACGAAAAACTGTTTTTT. Translating it yields CAWSPGRNEKLFF.

This chain connects TRBV7-9 to TRBJ2-1; no clear D gene. There are 16 residues in the CDR3. The V end was cut by 5 bases, the J end by 2 bases, with 16 bases between. Germline CDR1 and CDR2: SEHNR and FQNEAQ (reference sequence). The CDR3 nucleotides are TGTGCCAGCAGCAATCAGGCAGGTTTGGCCTACAATGAGCAGTTCTTC. Amino acids: CASSNQAGLAYNEQFF.

The chain has TRBV6-1 and TRBJ1-2; D not resolved. CDR3 size: 12 residues. Germline loops: CDR1 MNHNS, CDR2 SASEGT. Trimming left V 4 bases short and J 2 bases short, with 5 bases between. The CDR3 DNA follows: TGTGCCAGCAGTGTGCTAAACTATGGCTACACCTTC. Translating gives CASSVLNYGYTF.